A single sample gave rise to the 13 T cell receptor beta chains below, sequenced in a study of T cell clonality in common variable immunodeficiency. The data were produced by immunoSEQ multiplex PCR, yet TCRdb's version contains in-frame clones alone and is incomplete. This sample has around 29,000 clones, each found more than once. Sequenced input: peripheral blood mononuclear cells. These receptors were obtained from a person aged 18 to 69 in good health.

Comments on this clone: The read falls 3 residues short of the CDR3 end, and the missing part is taken from the germline J gene. Other DNA sequences in the same sample also yield this CDR3. The V call is TRBV7-3, the J call TRBJ2-5; D is unclear. There are 13 residues in the CDR3. Trimming removed 5 bases from V and 5 bases from J, with 12 bases in between. Germline-derived CDR1 and CDR2 are SGHTA and FQGTGA. The CDR3 sequence: CASSPARSETQYF. Partial CDR3 DNA: TGTGCCAGCAGCCCCGCCCGGTCGGAGACC.

In its sample, this clone was seen many times. Read sequence stops 3 residues before the CDR3 end, and the germline J gene provides the missing end. This chain joins TRBV7-8 and TRBJ2-2; weak D call: TRBD1 (6 bases). Germline V lookup: CDR1 SGHVS, CDR2 FQNEAQ. The CDR3 is 16 residues long. V shed 0 bases and J shed 5 bases, with 13 bases lying between them. This CDR3 reads CASSLATGIGTGELFF. The sequenced CDR3 bases are TGTGCCAGCAGCTTAGCTACAGGGATTGGTACCGGGGAG.

This clone occurred many times. The CDR3 goes on 3 residues after the read ends, and that part is filled in from the germline J gene. J is TRBJ1-4 and V is TRBV7-9; D remains ambiguous. The germline V gene has CDR1 SEHNR and CDR2 FQNEAQ (reference sequence). V was trimmed by 4 bases and J by 6 bases, leaving 15 bases between them. CDR3 size: 15 residues. The CDR3 bases that were read are TGTGCCAGCAGCTCACATTGGTTTGGTGATGAAAAA. It specifies CASSSHWFGDEK. The CDR3 in its entirety is CASSSHWFGDEKLFF.

This clone occurred many times. The DNA ends 3 residues before the CDR3 does, and the rest of the CDR3 is filled in from the germline J gene. The chain employs TRBV5-6 and TRBJ2-1; D might be TRBD2 (6 bases). Between the trimmed V and J ends, which lost 4 bases and 9 bases, there was a span of 14 bases. CDR3 size: 13 residues. Germline V gene sequence: CDR1 SGHDT, CDR2 YYEEEE. The sequenced part of the CDR3 DNA is TGTGCCAGCAGCCTTGGAGGAGGGGCTGAG. Its translation is CASSLGGGAE. From start to end, the CDR3 is CASSLGGGAEQFF. Supplemented by reference TRBV5-6 and TRBJ2-1, the full variable domain reads DAGVTQSPTHLIKTRGQQVTLRCSPKSGHDTVSWYQQALGQGPQFIFQYYEEEERQRGNFPDRFSGHQFPNYSSELNVNALLLGDSALYLCASSLGGGAEQFFGPGTRLTVL.

This clone was observed at least ten times. The read terminates 3 residues ahead of where the CDR3 ends, so the germline J gene completes it. The J gene is TRBJ1-1, the V gene TRBV2; TRBD1 matches 9 bases. This CDR3 is 15 amino acids long. Germline CDR1 SNHLY, CDR2 FYNNEI. Germline trimming cut 8 bases from V and 3 bases from J; bases unmatched to any gene: 10. Incomplete CDR3 DNA: TGTGCCAGCGGACAGGGGCTGGGGGCTTACACTGAA. Amino acid sequence: CASGQGLGAYTE. In full, the CDR3 is CASGQGLGAYTEAFF.

This clone occurred many times. The CDR3 goes on 3 residues after the read ends, and that part is filled in from the germline J gene. The chain joins TRBV20-1 to TRBJ2-1; the match to TRBD2 covers 7 bases. With 0 bases clipped from V and 4 bases from J, the junction kept 3 bases outside the gene matches. Germline V CDR1 and CDR2: DFQATT, SNEGSKA (reference sequence). The CDR3 spans 14 residues. CDR3 region: CSARDLGGYNEQFF. The sequenced part of the CDR3 DNA is TGCAGTGCTAGAGATCTGGGGGGGTACAATGAG.

This clone appeared many times. The CDR3 extends 3 residues past the end of the read, so its final part is completed from the germline J gene. The chain has TRBV19 and TRBJ2-6; D unclear. With 6 bases removed from V and 2 bases from J, the gap between germline ends came to 14 bases. Germline CDR1 is LNHDA and CDR2 is SQIVND (reference sequence). CDR3 size: 16 residues. The CDR3 DNA, read in part, is TGTGCCAGTAGGATTCCTCAGTTAACTGGGGCCAACGTC. Translating it yields CASRIPQLTGANV. The full CDR3 protein reads CASRIPQLTGANVLTF.

This clone appeared many times. Coverage ceases 3 residues before the CDR3 finishes, and the germline J gene fills in the end. The chain carries TRBV19 and TRBJ2-3; the D gene is possibly TRBD2 (5 bases). Germline assignment: CDR1 LNHDA and CDR2 SQIVND (reference sequence). The V and J ends lost 3 bases and 4 bases respectively, with 8 bases between them. The CDR3 contains 13 residues. Partial CDR3 DNA: TGTGCCAGTAGTATTTCGAGGGCAGATACG. This gives the protein CASSISRADT. The CDR3 in its entirety is CASSISRADTQYF.

Turning to this clone: This sequence may be a read error, since a much larger clone differs from it by one base. From the germline J gene comes the end of the CDR3, since the read stops 3 residues before it. The gene calls are TRBV30 and TRBJ2-3; 7 bases map to TRBD1. Germline CDR1 reads GTSNPN; CDR2 reads SVGIG (reference sequence). The CDR3 sequence is 15 residues long. CDR3 in amino acids: CAWSRDSGRNQPQYF. Incomplete CDR3 DNA: TGTGCCTGGAGTAGGGACAGTGGGAGAAATCAGCCG.

This clone was seen a few times. The junction shows a germline mismatch at one end, possibly a read error. With the read ending 3 residues before the CDR3 end, the germline J gene is used to fill in that end. Other DNA sequences from this sample encode an identical CDR3 as well. This chain joins TRBV6-1 and TRBJ1-3, with 10 nucleotides matching TRBD1. Looked up from germline, CDR1 is MNHNS and CDR2 is SASEGT. The CDR3 extends over 16 amino acids. The DNA read from the CDR3 is TGTGCCAGCAGTGAAGGGACAGGGGGAGTAAGAAACACA. Amino acids: CASSEGTGGVRNT. The whole CDR3 region reads CASSEGTGGVRNTIYF.

This clone has only a few counts. The DNA ends 3 residues before the CDR3 does, and the rest of the CDR3 is filled in from the germline J gene. The rearrangement links TRBV20-1 to TRBJ1-3; TRBD1 matches 8 bases. V lost 3 bases, J lost 1 base, and 2 bases stayed unmatched. Germline CDR1 reads DFQATT; CDR2 reads SNEGSKA (reference sequence). This CDR3 spans 14 amino acids. Incomplete CDR3 DNA: TGCAGTGCTAGCGACAGGGGATCTGGAAACACC. Translating gives CSASDRGSGNT. The whole CDR3 is CSASDRGSGNTIYF.

This clone was counted only a few times. Sequencing ends 3 residues short of the CDR3 end; the germline J gene provides the rest. The chain couples TRBV7-2 to TRBJ2-1; possibly TRBD1 for D (6 bases). The CDR3 spans 13 residues. Trimming removed 3 bases at V and 4 bases at J, with 7 bases between. Germline assignment: CDR1 SGHTA and CDR2 FQGNSA. The CDR3 sequence is CASSFGQYNEQFF. The sequenced CDR3 bases are TGTGCCAGCAGCTTCGGACAGTACAATGAG.

Comments on this clone: Read coverage stops 3 residues before the CDR3 terminus; the germline J gene supplies the remainder. The chain uses TRBV6-1 and TRBJ1-6; TRBD1 agrees at 10 bases. The CDR3 totals 16 residues. The germline V gene has CDR1 MNHNS and CDR2 SASEGT. With 0 bases clipped from V and 8 bases from J, the junction kept 4 bases outside the gene matches. This chain's CDR3 is CASSEATGTGDSPLHF. Incomplete CDR3 DNA: TGTGCCAGCAGTGAAGCCACCGGGACAGGGGATTCACCC.